This T cell receptor beta chain was found in a study of cytomegalovirus exposure and HLA in healthy donors. Study-wide points: A later examination showed that TCR association rates differed by HLA locus, with DRB1 most and HLA-C fewest. A list of 150 or so TCR beta chains associated with cytomegalovirus was given. In vitro assays verified that three CMV-associated chains recognized CMV antigens specifically. The study carried out a later analysis of TCR beta sequences. It associated roughly 17,000 of them with specific HLA alleles at a false discovery rate of 0.05.

Details on this clone: No antigen is known for it.

Primers: 60 Vbeta forward and 13 Jbeta reverse. Sequencing was performed with immunoSEQ multiplex PCR; in TCRdb, only in-frame clones are kept and a portion is missing. This table holds approximately 70,000 clones, about 73% found once. Material: PBMCs. The receptor comes from a woman aged 45 to 65 in good health and CMV-seropositive.

The CDR3 nucleotides are TGTGCCAGCAGAAGACAGGGATCAGATACGCAGTATTTT. It is translated as CASRRQGSDTQYF. The genes are TRBV6-6 and TRBJ2-3; TRBD1 matches 7 bases. Germline V gene data show CDR1 as MNHNY and CDR2 as SVGAGI (reference sequence). The junction had 4 bases not matched to a gene; V was cut back by 6 bases and J by 4 bases. The CDR3 length is 13 residues.